The following is a T cell receptor beta chain sequence with its context. The data originate from a study of T and B cells in COVID-19 patients. Study-wide context: COVID-19 patients gave peripheral blood either during active infection or after recovery.

Blood genomic DNA input for TRB amplification was 250-500 ng. Trimming took 6 bases from V and 2 from J, leaving 14 bases between them. The CDR3 is 16 amino acids. TRB rearrangements were amplified by multiplex PCR with BIOMED2 TRB-A/B primers. TCRdb called the multiplex PCR reads again in MiXCR, with one record for every CDR3 protein. This table has 8,000 to 8,500 distinct CDR3 sequences, about 30% appearing once. The clonotype originates from a human donor with active COVID-19. This sequence joins TRBV23-1 and TRBJ2-6; D perhaps matches TRBD1 (6 bases). TRBV23-1 is recorded as an ORF, its role being uncertain. The sequenced sample was blood. CDR3 sequence: CASSPGTIPGANVLTF. In nucleotides, the CDR3 is TGCGCCAGCAGCCCCGGGACAATCCCTGGGGCCAACGTCCTGACTTTC.